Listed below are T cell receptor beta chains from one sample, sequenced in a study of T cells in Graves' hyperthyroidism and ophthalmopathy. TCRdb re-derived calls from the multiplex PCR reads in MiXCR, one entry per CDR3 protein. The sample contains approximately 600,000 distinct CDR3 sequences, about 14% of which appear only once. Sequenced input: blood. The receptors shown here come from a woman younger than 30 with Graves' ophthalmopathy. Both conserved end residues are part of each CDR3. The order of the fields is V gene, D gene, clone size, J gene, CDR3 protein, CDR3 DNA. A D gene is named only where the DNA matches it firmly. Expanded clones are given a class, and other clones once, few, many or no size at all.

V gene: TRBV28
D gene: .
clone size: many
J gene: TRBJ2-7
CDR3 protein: CASSYLGVYYEQYF
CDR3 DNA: TGTGCCAGCAGTTATTTAGGGGTGTACTACGAGCAGTACTTC

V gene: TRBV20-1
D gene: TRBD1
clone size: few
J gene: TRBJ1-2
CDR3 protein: CSVTSRGDGYTF
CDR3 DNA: TGCAGTGTGACATCCAGGGGGGATGGCTACACCTTC

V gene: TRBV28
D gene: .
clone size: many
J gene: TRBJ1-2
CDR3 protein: CASSTGQHYGYTF
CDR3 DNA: TGTGCCAGCAGTACTGGACAACACTATGGCTACACCTTC

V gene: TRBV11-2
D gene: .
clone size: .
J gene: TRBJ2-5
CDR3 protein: CASSVGGSQETQYF
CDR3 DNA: TGTGCCAGCAGCGTAGGGGGTAGCCAAGAGACCCAGTACTTC

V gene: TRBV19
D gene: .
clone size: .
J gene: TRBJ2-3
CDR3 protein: CASSIFTLLNTDTQYF
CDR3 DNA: TGTGCCAGTAGTATATTCACTCTACTTAACACAGATACGCAGTATTTT

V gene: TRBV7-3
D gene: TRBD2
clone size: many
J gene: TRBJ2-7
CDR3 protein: CASSPREGRSYEQYF
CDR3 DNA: TGTGCCAGCAGCCCACGGGAGGGCCGGTCCTACGAGCAGTACTTC

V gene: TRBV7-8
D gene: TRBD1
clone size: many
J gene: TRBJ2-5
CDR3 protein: CASSSSRSGTGPRGTQYF
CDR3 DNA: TGTGCCAGCAGCTCCTCAAGATCCGGGACAGGCCCGAGGGGGACCCAGTACTTC

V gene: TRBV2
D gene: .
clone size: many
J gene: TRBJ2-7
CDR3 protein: CATHQTLAGEQYF
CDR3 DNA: TGTGCCACCCACCAGACACTCGCGGGCGAGCAGTACTTC

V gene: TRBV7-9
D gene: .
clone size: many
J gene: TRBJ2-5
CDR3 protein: CASTPKGGTETQYF
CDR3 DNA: TGTGCCAGCACCCCTAAAGGAGGCACGGAGACCCAGTACTTC

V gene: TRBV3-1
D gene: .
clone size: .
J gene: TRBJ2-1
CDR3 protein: CASSKEYGPSNEQFF
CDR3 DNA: TGTGCCAGCAGCAAGGAGTACGGACCCAGCAATGAGCAGTTCTTC

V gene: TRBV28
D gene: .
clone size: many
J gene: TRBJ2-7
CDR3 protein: CASSLSPSSYEQYF
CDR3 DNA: TGTGCCAGCAGTTTATCCCCTTCCTCCTACGAGCAGTACTTC

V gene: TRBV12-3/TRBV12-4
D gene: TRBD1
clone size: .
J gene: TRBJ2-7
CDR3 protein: CASSRGQGEVIRQYF
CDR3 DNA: TGTGCCAGCAGCCGGGGACAGGGCGAAGTGATAAGGCAGTACTTC

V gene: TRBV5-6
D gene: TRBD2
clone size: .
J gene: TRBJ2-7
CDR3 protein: CASSLSSGEGVRNEQYF
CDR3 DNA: TGTGCCAGCAGCCTATCAAGCGGGGAGGGAGTGAGGAATGAGCAGTACTTC

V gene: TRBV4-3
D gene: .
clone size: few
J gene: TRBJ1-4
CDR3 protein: CASSQDGVQKLFF
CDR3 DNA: TGCGCCAGCAGCCAAGATGGGGTCCAAAAACTGTTTTTT

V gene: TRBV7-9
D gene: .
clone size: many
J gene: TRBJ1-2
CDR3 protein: CASSRASNYGYTF
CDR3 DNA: TGTGCCAGCAGCCGAGCTTCTAACTATGGCTACACCTTC

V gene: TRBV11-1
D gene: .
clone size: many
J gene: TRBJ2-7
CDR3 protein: CASSHRQAPYEQYF
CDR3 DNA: TGTGCCAGCAGCCATCGACAGGCCCCCTACGAGCAGTACTTC

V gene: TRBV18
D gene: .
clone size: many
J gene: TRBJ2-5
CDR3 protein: CASSPPGIETQYF
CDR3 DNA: TGTGCCAGCTCACCACCAGGAATAGAGACCCAGTACTTC

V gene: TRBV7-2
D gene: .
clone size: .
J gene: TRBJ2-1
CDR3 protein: CASSFGSRDEQFF
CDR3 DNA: TGTGCCAGCAGCTTTGGAAGCCGGGATGAGCAGTTCTTC

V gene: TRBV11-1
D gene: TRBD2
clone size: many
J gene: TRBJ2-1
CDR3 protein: CASSAGLGVEQFF
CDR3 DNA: TGTGCCAGCAGCGCGGGACTAGGGGTCGAGCAGTTCTTC

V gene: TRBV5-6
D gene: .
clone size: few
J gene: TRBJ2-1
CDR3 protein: CASSLDLGPPYNEQFF
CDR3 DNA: TGTGCCAGCAGCTTGGATTTGGGGCCCCCCTACAATGAGCAGTTCTTC

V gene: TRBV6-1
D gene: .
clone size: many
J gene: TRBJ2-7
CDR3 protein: CASSEFSEIPLGHYEQYF
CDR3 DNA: TGTGCCAGCAGTGAATTTTCCGAAATACCCTTGGGACACTACGAGCAGTACTTC

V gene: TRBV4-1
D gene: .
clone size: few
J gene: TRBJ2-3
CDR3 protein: CASSQGPSGRRTRTDTQYF
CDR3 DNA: TGCGCCAGCAGCCAAGGCCCCTCGGGGCGCAGAACGCGCACAGATACGCAGTATTTT

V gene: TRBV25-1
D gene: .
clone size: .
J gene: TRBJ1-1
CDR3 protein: CASSDSPGSPLNTEAFF
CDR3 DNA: TGTGCCAGCAGTGACTCCCCCGGCAGCCCCTTGAACACTGAAGCTTTCTTT

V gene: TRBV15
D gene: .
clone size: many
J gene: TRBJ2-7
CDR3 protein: CATSRDPAGGEQYF
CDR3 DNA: TGTGCCACCAGCAGAGATCCGGCAGGGGGGGAGCAGTACTTC

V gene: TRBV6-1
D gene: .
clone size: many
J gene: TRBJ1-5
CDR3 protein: CASSEALGVGNQPQHF
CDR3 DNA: TGTGCCAGCAGTGAAGCTTTGGGAGTTGGGAATCAGCCCCAGCATTTT

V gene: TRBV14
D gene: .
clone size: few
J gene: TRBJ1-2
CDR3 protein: CASSQIAGGDYGYTF
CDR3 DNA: TGTGCCAGCAGCCAAATAGCGGGGGGCGACTATGGCTACACCTTC

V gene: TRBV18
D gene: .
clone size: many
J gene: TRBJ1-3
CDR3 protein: CASSGVRSGNTIYF
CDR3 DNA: TGTGCCAGCTCCGGAGTTCGCTCTGGAAACACCATATATTTT

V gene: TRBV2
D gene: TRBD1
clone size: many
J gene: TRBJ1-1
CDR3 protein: CASSEALGTGNTEAFF
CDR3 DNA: TGTGCCAGCAGTGAAGCGCTTGGGACAGGCAACACTGAAGCTTTCTTT

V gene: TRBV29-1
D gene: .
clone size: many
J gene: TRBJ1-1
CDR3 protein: CSVAGMMNTEAFF
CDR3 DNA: TGCAGCGTTGCAGGGATGATGAACACTGAAGCTTTCTTT

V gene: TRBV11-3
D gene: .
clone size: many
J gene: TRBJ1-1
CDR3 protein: CASSTEHLNTEAFF
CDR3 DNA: TGTGCCAGCAGTACCGAACACCTTAACACTGAAGCTTTCTTT

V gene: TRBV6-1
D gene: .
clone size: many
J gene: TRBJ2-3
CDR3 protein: CASRQKIQGRGNTDTQYF
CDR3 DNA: TGTGCCAGCAGGCAAAAGATACAGGGGAGGGGTAACACAGATACGCAGTATTTT

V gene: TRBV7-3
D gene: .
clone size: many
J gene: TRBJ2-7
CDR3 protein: CASSLGTDSYEQYF
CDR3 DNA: TGTGCCAGCAGCTTAGGGACTGACTCCTACGAGCAGTACTTC

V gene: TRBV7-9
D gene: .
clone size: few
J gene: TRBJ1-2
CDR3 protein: CASSLGQGGDNYGYTF
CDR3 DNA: TGTGCCAGCAGCCTGGGACAAGGCGGGGATAACTATGGCTACACCTTC

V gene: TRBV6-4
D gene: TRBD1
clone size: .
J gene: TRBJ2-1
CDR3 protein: CASSGERTGDPSSYNEQFF
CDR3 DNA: TGTGCCAGCAGTGGGGAGCGGACAGGGGATCCGAGCTCCTACAATGAGCAGTTCTTC

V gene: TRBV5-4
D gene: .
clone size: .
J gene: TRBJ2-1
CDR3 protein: CASSPGPGLGNEQFF
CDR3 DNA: TGTGCCAGCAGCCCGGGACCGGGGCTGGGGAATGAGCAGTTCTTC

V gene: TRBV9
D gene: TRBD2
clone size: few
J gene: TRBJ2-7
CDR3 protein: CASSPPAGFRTYEQYF
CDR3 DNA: TGTGCCAGCAGCCCTCCAGCGGGATTTCGAACCTACGAGCAGTACTTC

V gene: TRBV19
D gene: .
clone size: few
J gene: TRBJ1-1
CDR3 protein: CASSIDGVGQRGEAFF
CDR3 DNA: TGTGCCAGTAGTATAGATGGTGTGGGGCAGAGGGGTGAAGCTTTCTTT

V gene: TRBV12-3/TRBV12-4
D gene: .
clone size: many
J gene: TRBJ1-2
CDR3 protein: CASSLRQLANYGYTF
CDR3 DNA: TGTGCCAGCAGTCTCAGACAGTTAGCTAACTATGGCTACACCTTC

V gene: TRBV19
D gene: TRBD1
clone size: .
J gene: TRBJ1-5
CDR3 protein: CASSIFGQGDQPQHF
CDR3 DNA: TGTGCCAGTAGTATCTTTGGACAGGGCGATCAGCCCCAGCATTTT

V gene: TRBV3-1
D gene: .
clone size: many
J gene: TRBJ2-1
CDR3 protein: CASSQGSHMTHEQFF
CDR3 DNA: TGTGCCAGCAGCCAAGGTAGCCACATGACCCATGAGCAGTTCTTC

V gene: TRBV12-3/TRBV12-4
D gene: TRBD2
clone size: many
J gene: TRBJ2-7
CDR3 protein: CASSPIAGGPNEQYF
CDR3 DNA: TGTGCCAGCAGCCCGATAGCGGGAGGGCCAAACGAGCAGTACTTC

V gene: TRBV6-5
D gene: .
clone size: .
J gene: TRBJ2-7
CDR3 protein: CASSYSFAPQYF
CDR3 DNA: TGTGCCAGCAGTTACTCTTTTGCTCCGCAGTACTTC

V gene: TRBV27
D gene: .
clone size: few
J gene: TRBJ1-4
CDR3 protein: CASAWWPNEKLFF
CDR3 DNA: TGTGCCAGCGCCTGGTGGCCTAATGAAAAACTGTTTTTT

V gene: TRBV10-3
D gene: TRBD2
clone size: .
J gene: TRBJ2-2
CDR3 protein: CAIRAGGNTGELFF
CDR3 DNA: TGTGCCATCAGAGCGGGAGGGAACACCGGGGAGCTGTTTTTT

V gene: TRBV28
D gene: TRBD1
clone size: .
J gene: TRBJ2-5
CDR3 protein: CASSSAGTGVQETQYF
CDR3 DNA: TGTGCCAGCAGTTCAGCCGGGACAGGGGTCCAAGAGACCCAGTACTTC

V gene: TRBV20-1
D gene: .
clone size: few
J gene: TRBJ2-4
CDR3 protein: CSARVSSGGGAKNIQYF
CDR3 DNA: TGCAGTGCTAGAGTTTCCTCCGGTGGGGGGGCCAAAAACATTCAGTACTTC

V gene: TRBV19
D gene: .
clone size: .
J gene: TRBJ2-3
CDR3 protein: CASMRSDTQYF
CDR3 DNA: TGTGCCAGTATGAGGTCAGATACGCAGTATTTT

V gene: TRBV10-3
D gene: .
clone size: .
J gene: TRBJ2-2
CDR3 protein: CAISPARFSPGELFF
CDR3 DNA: TGTGCCATCAGTCCCGCGCGATTTAGTCCCGGGGAGCTGTTTTTT

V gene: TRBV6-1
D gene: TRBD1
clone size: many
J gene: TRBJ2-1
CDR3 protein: CASSRQGGTYNEQFF
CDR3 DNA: TGTGCCAGCAGTAGACAGGGGGGGACCTACAATGAGCAGTTCTTC